In its sample, the clone carrying this TCR beta chain was seen a few times. Its antigen is as yet unknown. V lost 4 bases and J lost 1; bases outside the gene matches: 6. The CDR3 has 15 amino acids. Germline loops: CDR1 SGHRS, CDR2 YFSETQ. The entry originates in a study of T-cell memory formation after mild COVID-19. Constant-segment primers were used for 5'RACE, and the resulting TCR alpha and TCR beta cDNA libraries carried sample barcodes and UMIs. MiXCR was run by TCRdb on the 5' RACE reads, yielding one entry per CDR3 protein. This sample has some 600,000 distinct CDR3 sequences, with around 15% found just once. Study results and caveats: The study found balanced CD4/CD8 in clones contracting day 15 to 85 and a CD4+ lean in later expanders. Proof of SARS-CoV-2 specificity was absent for the second-wave clones that crested on day 37. Chiefly within CM and EM were the contracting CD4+ clones; CD8+ ones were within EMRA.

Sequenced: PBMCs or a T cell subset sorted from them (not recorded which). V and J are TRBV5-1 and TRBJ1-1, with TRBD1 identical over 8 bases. This clonotype originated in an adult woman who had mild COVID-19 (a few samples of this study predate the infection). Cell type and time point are not known. CDR3 in amino acids: CASSPMGTGNTEAFF. The CDR3 DNA sequence: TGCGCCAGCAGCCCCATGGGGACAGGGAACACTGAAGCTTTCTTT.